Detailed here is one T cell receptor (beta chain). Its antigen is not known. This specimen belongs to a study of Ad26.COV2.S vaccination and SARS-CoV-2 variants. Turning to the study itself: The donor belonged to the COV1001 Ad26.COV2.S trial arm.

Stated treatment: over 15 received Ad26.COV2.S at low or high dose, single or two shots; several received placebo; per-sample allocation not given. On day 63 after the first injection, vaccine and placebo recipients gave samples. TCRdb keeps only in-frame clones here, not all; method: immunoSEQ multiplex PCR. The table has about 420,000 clones, roughly 90% seen once. General study findings and limits: Analyses that measured TCR breadth and depth may have underestimated total T cell responses. Comparable non-spike TCR breadth was observed in vaccine and placebo recipients.

The CDR3 sequence is 12 residues long. Germline CDR1 and CDR2: LGHDT and YNNKEL (reference sequence). Between the trimmed V and J ends, which lost 4 bases and 7 bases, there was a span of 8 bases. The clonotype comes from a person between 18 and 60 years old who received the Ad26.COV2.S COVID-19 vaccine or a placebo. The chain recombines TRBV3-1 (or the pseudogene TRBV3-2) with TRBJ2-1; D is unclear. This specimen consisted of peripheral blood, obtained in a trial of Ad26.COV2.S vaccine versus placebo. CDR3 bases: TGTGCCAGCAGCCGCCAAACGAATGAGCAGTTCTTC. This gives the protein CASSRQTNEQFF.